The sequence of this TCR beta chain was determined in a study of T cells expressing NK-cell markers. Study as a whole: In sorted CD3+CD56+NKG2C+, CD3+CD56+NKG2C- and CD3+CD56-NKG2C+ T cells, TCR beta repertoires were obtained. General study results and limits: The CD3+CD56-NKG2C+ fraction of a handful of donors was also led by these clonotypes.

Concerning this clonotype itself: Its antigen remains unknown.

The CDR3 is made up of 13 amino acids. Germline V CDR1 and CDR2: DFQATT, SNEGSKA (reference sequence). TCRdb reanalyzed the 5' RACE reads, giving one entry per CDR3 protein sequence and no DNA. The table lists 450,000 to 600,000 distinct CDR3 sequences. Source material: blood T cells: a sorted CD56 or NKG2C T cell subset, CD4+ or CD8+ T cells, or bulk PBMC T cells (not recorded which). The V and J genes are TRBV20-1 and TRBJ2-7. This TCR came from a man aged 18 to 30 in good health. CDR3 in amino acids: CSARDRSLGEQYF.